This TCR beta chain was obtained from a study of early T cells in non-severe SARS-CoV-2 infection. Study in general: Sequencing of bulk RNA from unsorted whole blood was done, without chain pairing.

TCRdb processed the 5' RACE reads anew with MiXCR; each CDR3 protein has one entry. The data show 100,000 to 150,000 distinct CDR3 sequences, 14% to 15% seen once. The CDR3 contains 14 residues. Germline CDR1 reads WSHSY; CDR2 reads SAAADI. Trimming cost V 8 bases and J 0 bases, with 11 bases left between them. Input material: whole blood. The chain couples TRBV10-2 to TRBJ1-3, with a possible D match to TRBD1 (6 bases). The receptor was derived from an adult who was a healthcare worker with PCR-confirmed SARS-CoV-2 infection or an uninfected control (not recorded which). CDR3: CASSQGYSGNTIYF. In DNA form, the CDR3 reads TGCGCCAGCTCACAGGGTTACTCTGGAAACACCATATATTTT.